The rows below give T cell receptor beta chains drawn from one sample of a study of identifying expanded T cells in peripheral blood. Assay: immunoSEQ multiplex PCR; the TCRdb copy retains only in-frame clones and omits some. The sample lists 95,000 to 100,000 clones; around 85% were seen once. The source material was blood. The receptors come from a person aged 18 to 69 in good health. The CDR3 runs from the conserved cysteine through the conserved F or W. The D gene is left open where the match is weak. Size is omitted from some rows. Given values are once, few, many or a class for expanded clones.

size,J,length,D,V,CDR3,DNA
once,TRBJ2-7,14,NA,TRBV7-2,CASSRTGNPYEQYF,TGTGCCAGCAGCCGAACAGGGAATCCCTACGAGCAGTACTTC
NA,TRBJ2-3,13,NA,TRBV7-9,CASSWVLVDTQYF,TGTGCCAGCAGCTGGGTATTAGTGGATACGCAGTATTTT
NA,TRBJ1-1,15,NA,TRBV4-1,CASSQDRGGYAEAFF,TGCGCCAGCAGCCAAGATCGAGGGGGATACGCTGAAGCTTTCTTT
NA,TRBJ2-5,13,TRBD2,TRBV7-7,CASSLSRGENQYF,TGTGCCAGCAGCCTTTCCCGGGGGGAGAACCAGTACTTC
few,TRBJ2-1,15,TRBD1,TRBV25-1,CASSEQGATGNEQFF,TGTGCCAGCAGTGAACAGGGGGCAACTGGGAATGAGCAGTTCTTC
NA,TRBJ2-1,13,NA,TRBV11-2,CASSLVGRWGKFF,TGTGCCAGCAGCTTAGTAGGGCGGTGGGGGAAGTTCTTC
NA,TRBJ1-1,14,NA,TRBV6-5,CASSYSGVNTEAFF,TGTGCCAGCAGTTACTCGGGTGTGAACACTGAAGCTTTCTTT
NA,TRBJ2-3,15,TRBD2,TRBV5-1,CASSLYSGGSDTQYF,TGCGCCAGCAGCTTATATAGCGGGGGGTCAGATACGCAGTATTTT
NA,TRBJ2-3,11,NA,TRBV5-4,CASSRSDTQYF,TGTGCCAGCAGCCGGTCAGATACGCAGTATTTT
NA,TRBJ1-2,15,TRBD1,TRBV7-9,CASSSGTGEVRGYTF,TGTGCCAGCAGCTCCGGGACAGGGGAGGTGCGGGGCTACACCTTC
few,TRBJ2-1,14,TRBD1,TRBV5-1,CASSSGQSYNEQFF,TGCGCCAGCAGCTCGGGACAGTCCTACAATGAGCAGTTCTTC
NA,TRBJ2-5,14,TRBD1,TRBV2,CASTVRQGAETQYF,TGTGCCAGCACCGTTAGACAGGGGGCAGAGACCCAGTACTTC
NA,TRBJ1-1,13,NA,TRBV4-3,CASSQAGQDEAFF,TGCGCCAGCAGCCAAGCGGGTCAGGATGAAGCTTTCTTT
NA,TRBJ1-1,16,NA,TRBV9,CASSVGGLGSYTEAFF,TGTGCCAGCAGCGTAGGCGGGCTGGGTTCCTACACTGAAGCTTTCTTT
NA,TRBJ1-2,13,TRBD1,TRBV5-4,CAGSWGQNYGYTF,TGTGCCGGCAGCTGGGGACAGAACTATGGCTACACCTTC
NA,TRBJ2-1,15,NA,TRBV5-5,CASSLEGISGNEQFF,TGTGCCAGCAGCTTGGAAGGGATTTCGGGGAATGAGCAGTTCTTC
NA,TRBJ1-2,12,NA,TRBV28,CASSPLGDGYTF,TGTGCCAGCAGTCCGCTTGGGGATGGCTACACCTTC
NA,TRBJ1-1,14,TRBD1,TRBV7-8,CASSWDRVGTEAFF,TGTGCCAGCAGCTGGGACAGGGTAGGCACTGAAGCTTTCTTT
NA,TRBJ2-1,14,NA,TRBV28,CASSFVGGGNEQFF,TGTGCCAGCAGTTTTGTCGGGGGCGGGAATGAGCAGTTCTTC
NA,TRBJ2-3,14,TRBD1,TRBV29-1,CSAGPGTGTDTQYF,TGCAGCGCCGGTCCCGGGACAGGGACAGATACGCAGTATTTT
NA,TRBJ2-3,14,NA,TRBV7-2,CASSPTLSTDTQYF,TGTGCCAGCAGCCCAACGCTCAGCACAGATACGCAGTATTTT
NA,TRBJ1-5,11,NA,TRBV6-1,CASSETLAQHF,TGTGCCAGCAGTGAGACCTTGGCCCAGCATTTT
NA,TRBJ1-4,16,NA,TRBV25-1,CASSEYDQGVAEKLFF,TGTGCCAGCAGTGAATATGATCAGGGTGTAGCTGAAAAACTGTTTTTT
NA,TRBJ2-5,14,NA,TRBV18,CASSPGQGGRTQYF,TGTGCCAGCTCACCCGGGCAGGGAGGTCGGACCCAGTACTTC
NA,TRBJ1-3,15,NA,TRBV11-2,CASSLGRYSGNTIYF,TGTGCCAGCAGCTTAGGCCGTTACTCGGGAAACACCATATATTTT
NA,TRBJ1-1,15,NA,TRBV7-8,CASSLYWGLNTEAFF,TGTGCCAGCAGCTTATATTGGGGGTTAAACACTGAAGCTTTCTTT
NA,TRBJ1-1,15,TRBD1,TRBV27,CASRGTAFMNTEAFF,TGTGCCAGCAGGGGGACAGCCTTCATGAACACTGAAGCTTTCTTT
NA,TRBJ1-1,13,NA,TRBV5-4,CASSSLTNTEAFF,TGTGCCAGCAGCTCTCTTACTAACACTGAAGCTTTCTTT
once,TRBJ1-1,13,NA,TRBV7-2,CASSLYRDGEAFF,TGTGCCAGCAGCTTATACAGGGACGGGGAAGCTTTCTTT
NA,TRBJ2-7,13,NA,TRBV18,CASSPSQRNEQYF,TGTGCCAGCTCACCGAGCCAGCGGAACGAGCAGTACTTC
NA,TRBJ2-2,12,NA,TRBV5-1,CASSLVSGELFF,TGCGCCAGCAGCTTGGTGTCTGGGGAGCTGTTTTTT
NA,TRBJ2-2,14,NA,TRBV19,CASSIGRNTGELFF,TGTGCCAGTAGTATAGGGAGGAACACCGGGGAGCTGTTTTTT
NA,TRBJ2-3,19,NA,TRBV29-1,CSVGSFLRDSFGGTDTQYF,TGCAGCGTTGGATCTTTCCTGCGGGACTCCTTCGGAGGCACAGATACGCAGTATTTT
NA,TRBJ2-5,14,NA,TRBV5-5,CASSWGAASETQYF,TGTGCCAGCAGCTGGGGGGCTGCAAGTGAGACCCAGTACTTC
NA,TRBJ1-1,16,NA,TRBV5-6,CASSLNPPDHGSVAFF,TGTGCCAGCAGCCTGAACCCCCCGGACCACGGATCTGTGGCTTTCTTT
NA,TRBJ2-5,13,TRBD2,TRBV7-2,CASSSGGGETQYF,TGTGCCAGCAGCTCGGGGGGAGGGGAGACCCAGTACTTC
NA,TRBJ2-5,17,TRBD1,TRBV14,CASSQDGDRGHQETQYF,TGTGCCAGCAGCCAAGACGGGGACAGGGGGCACCAAGAGACCCAGTACTTC
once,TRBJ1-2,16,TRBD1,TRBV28,CASSSPLGTGQSKDTF,TGTGCCAGCAGTTCCCCCCTTGGGACGGGACAGTCAAAGGACACCTTC
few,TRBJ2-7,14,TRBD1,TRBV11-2,CASSIAGTGPEQYF,TGTGCCAGCAGCATAGCCGGGACAGGGCCCGAGCAGTACTTC
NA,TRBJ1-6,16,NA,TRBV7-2,CASSGWVGSNNSPLHF,TGTGCCAGCAGCGGATGGGTCGGCAGTAATAATTCACCCCTCCACTTT
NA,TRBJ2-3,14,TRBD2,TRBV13,CASSSSGSTDTQYF,TGTGCCAGCAGCTCTAGCGGTAGCACAGATACGCAGTATTTT
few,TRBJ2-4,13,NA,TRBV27,CASKGWTKNIQYF,TGTGCCAGCAAAGGGTGGACCAAAAACATTCAGTACTTC
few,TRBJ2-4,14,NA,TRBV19,CASSSGDAKNIQYF,TGTGCCAGTAGTTCGGGGGACGCCAAAAACATTCAGTACTTC
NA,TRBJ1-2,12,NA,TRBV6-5,CASRPGLGGYTF,TGTGCCAGCAGACCAGGGTTAGGAGGCTACACCTTC
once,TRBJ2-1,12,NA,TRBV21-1,CASSKERNEQFF,TGTGCCAGCAGCAAAGAGAGGAATGAGCAGTTCTTC
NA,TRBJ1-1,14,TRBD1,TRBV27,CASSLTDRGDEAFF,TGTGCCAGCAGTTTAACCGACAGGGGCGATGAAGCTTTCTTT
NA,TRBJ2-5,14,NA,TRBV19,CASSISGAGKTQYF,TGTGCCAGTAGTATTAGTGGGGCGGGGAAGACCCAGTACTTC